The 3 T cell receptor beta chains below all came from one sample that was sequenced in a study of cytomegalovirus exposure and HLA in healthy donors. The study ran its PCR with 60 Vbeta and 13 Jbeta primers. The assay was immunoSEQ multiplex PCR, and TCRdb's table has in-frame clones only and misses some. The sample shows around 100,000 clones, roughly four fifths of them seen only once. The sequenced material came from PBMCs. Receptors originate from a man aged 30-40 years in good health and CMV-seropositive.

The CDR3 coding sequence is TGTGCCAGACCGGGACAGGGGCCTCACCAAGAGACCCAGTACTTC. Translated: CARPGQGPHQETQYF. J is TRBJ2-5 and V is TRBV21-1; TRBD1 reflects the table's D call only, with no check against the DNA. TRBV21-1 is listed as a pseudogene. The length of the CDR3 is 15 residues.

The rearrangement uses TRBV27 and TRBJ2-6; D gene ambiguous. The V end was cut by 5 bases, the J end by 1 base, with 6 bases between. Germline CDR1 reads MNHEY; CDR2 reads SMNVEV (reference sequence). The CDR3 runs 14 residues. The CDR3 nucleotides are TGTGCCAGCAGTGAGGCATCTGGGGCCAACGTCCTGACTTTC. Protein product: CASSEASGANVLTF.

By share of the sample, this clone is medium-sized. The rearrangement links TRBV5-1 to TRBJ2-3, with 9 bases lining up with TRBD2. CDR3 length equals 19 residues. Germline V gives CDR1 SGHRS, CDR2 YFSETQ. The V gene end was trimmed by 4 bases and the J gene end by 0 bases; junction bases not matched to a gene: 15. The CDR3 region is CASSGGLARTYSSTDTQYF. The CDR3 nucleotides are TGCGCCAGCAGCGGCGGACTAGCGAGAACCTACTCTAGCACAGATACGCAGTATTTT.